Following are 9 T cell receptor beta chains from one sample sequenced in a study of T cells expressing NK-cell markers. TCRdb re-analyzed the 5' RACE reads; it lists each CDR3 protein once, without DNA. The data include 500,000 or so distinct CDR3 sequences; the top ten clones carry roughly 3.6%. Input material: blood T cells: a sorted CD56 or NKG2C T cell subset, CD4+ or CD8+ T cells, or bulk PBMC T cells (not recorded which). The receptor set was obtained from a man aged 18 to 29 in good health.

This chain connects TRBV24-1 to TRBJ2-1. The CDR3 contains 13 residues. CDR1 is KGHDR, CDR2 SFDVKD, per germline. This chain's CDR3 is CATGTYDPNEQFF.

CDR3 loop: CSASLGALAGNQPQHF. This sequence joins TRBV20-1 and TRBJ1-5. CDR3 size: 16 residues. CDR1 is DFQATT and CDR2 is SNEGSKA in the germline V gene (reference sequence).

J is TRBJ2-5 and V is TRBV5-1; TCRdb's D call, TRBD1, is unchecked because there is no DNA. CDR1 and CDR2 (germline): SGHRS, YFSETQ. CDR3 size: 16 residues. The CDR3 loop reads CASSFWTGGEGETQYF. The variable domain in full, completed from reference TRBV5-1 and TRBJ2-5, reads KAGVTQTPRYLIKTRGQQVTLSCSPISGHRSVSWYQQTPGQGLQFLFEYFSETQRNKGNFPGRFSGRQFSNSRSEMNVSTLELGDSALYLCASSFWTGGEGETQYFGPGTRLLVL.

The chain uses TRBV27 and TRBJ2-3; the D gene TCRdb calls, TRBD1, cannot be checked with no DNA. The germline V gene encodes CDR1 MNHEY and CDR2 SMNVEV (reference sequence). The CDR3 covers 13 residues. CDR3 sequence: CASSYRPTDTQYF.

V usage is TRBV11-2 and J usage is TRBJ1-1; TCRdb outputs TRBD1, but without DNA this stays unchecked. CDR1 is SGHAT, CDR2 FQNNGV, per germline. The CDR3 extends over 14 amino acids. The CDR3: CASSARGGLTEAFF.

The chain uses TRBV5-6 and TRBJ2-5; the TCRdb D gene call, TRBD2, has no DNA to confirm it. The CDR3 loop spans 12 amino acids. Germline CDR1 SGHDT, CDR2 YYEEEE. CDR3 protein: CARREYQETQYF.

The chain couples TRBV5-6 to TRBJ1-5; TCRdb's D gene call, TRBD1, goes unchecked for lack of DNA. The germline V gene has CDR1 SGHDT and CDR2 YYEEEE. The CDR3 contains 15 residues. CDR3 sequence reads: CASSLNPGVGQPQHF.

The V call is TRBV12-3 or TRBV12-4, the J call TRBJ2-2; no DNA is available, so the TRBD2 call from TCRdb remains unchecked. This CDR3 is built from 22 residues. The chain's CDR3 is CASSFWGWAGGPSNGDRPGLFF.

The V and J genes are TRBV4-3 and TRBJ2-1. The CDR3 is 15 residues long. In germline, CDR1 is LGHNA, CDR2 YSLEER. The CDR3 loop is CASSRREHPNNEQFF.